The rows below give T cell receptor beta chains drawn from one sample of a study of T cell repertoires in cytomegalovirus infection. MiXCR, applied by TCRdb to the reads, yields one record per CDR3 protein. The sample consists of about 250,000 distinct CDR3 sequences, approximately 13% of them appearing once. Material for sequencing was PBMCs. The receptors come from a human donor in good health (CMV status not recorded). Some clones in this sample may be carry-over from other donors' samples. The CDR3 runs from the conserved cysteine through the conserved F or W. The order of the fields is V gene, J gene, CDR3 protein.

TRBV10-3	TRBJ2-5	CATNDRTGETQYF
TRBV7-2	TRBJ2-1	CASSLLGIDNEQFF
TRBV20-1	TRBJ2-7	CSARESRDEQYF
TRBV5-4	TRBJ2-6	CASSLRGGANVLTF
TRBV5-1	TRBJ2-7	CASSRANEQYF
TRBV11-1	TRBJ1-3	CASSSLGNTIYF
TRBV14	TRBJ1-5	CASSQTGYNQPQHF
TRBV7-2	TRBJ1-2	CASSLRGDRGYGYTF
TRBV29-1	TRBJ1-1	CSVAGGRGAFF
TRBV28	TRBJ1-6	CASVEGPGRASALHF
TRBV28	TRBJ2-5	CASSPDYFQETQYF
TRBV12-3/TRBV12-4	TRBJ1-5	CASSLPGQGARQPQHF
TRBV27	TRBJ1-4	CATGTGNEKLFF
TRBV7-2	TRBJ1-2	CASSLGPNYGYTF
TRBV28	TRBJ2-6	CASTDQTGGPNSGANVLTF
TRBV2	TRBJ2-7	CASSEGGLAGVEQYF
TRBV5-1	TRBJ1-1	CASFLEAEGNTEAFF
TRBV20-1	TRBJ1-5	CSVSRGVNQPQHF
TRBV7-2	TRBJ2-2	CASSLWGGGPGELFF
TRBV7-2	TRBJ1-4	CASSFRKEKLFF
TRBV12-3/TRBV12-4	TRBJ1-5	CASSLLHLGDQPQHF
TRBV27	TRBJ1-1	CASSSRGGVEAFF
TRBV29-1	TRBJ1-1	CSVGTGAFTEAFF
TRBV28	TRBJ1-2	CASSRGQGPNYGYTF
TRBV7-2	TRBJ2-3	CASSLGHPTDTQYF
TRBV7-3	TRBJ1-5	CASSLTGAFNQPQHF
TRBV20-1	TRBJ1-1	CSARVRGNTEAFF
TRBV5-4	TRBJ1-1	CASSPGQRNTEAFF
TRBV19	TRBJ2-3	CASSPIGDPSTGLGTDTQYF
TRBV7-2	TRBJ2-7	CASSLGADFYEQYF
TRBV7-2	TRBJ2-5	CASSLDRASETQYF
TRBV10-3	TRBJ2-4	CAISESLTLAKNIQYF
TRBV15	TRBJ1-1	CATSMGGDTSRANTEAFF
TRBV7-8	TRBJ2-5	CASSFVGTSGTETQYF
TRBV28	TRBJ2-3	CASSPPGLAGVTDTQYF
TRBV11-3	TRBJ2-1	CASSFTSGLGNNEQFF
TRBV5-1	TRBJ1-6	CASSLDSVYNSPLHF
TRBV6-2/TRBV6-3	TRBJ2-1	CASSLGLSGSNEQFF
TRBV29-1	TRBJ2-3	CSVHRDTDTQYF
TRBV28	TRBJ2-1	CASSPGQASYKEQFF
TRBV4-3	TRBJ2-1	CASSQRSPGTSGDNEQFF
TRBV29-1	TRBJ2-6	CSVDGGMSLSGANVLTF
TRBV5-1	TRBJ2-3	CASSLREGPADTQYF
TRBV6-5	TRBJ1-1	CASSGLEAFF
TRBV7-2	TRBJ1-2	CASSPPVAGGYTF
TRBV11-2	TRBJ2-2	CASSLGGSHLNTGELFF
TRBV28	TRBJ2-2	CASKGPLNTGELFF